This T cell receptor (beta chain) comes out of a study of T cell changes during pregnancy in multiple sclerosis. Assay: immunoSEQ multiplex PCR; the TCRdb copy retains only in-frame clones and omits some. The table has roughly 61,000 clones, roughly 93% seen once. CDR1 MNHEY and CDR2 SVGAGI come from the germline V gene. Between the trimmed V and J ends, which lost 7 bases and 7 bases, there was a span of 11 bases. CDR3 length: 11 residues. The sequence was obtained from a female donor with multiple sclerosis, enrolled in a pregnancy study. The sample consisted of peripheral blood, taken after pregnancy. The chain recombines TRBV6-5 with TRBJ2-7; unclear D gene. DNA of the CDR3: TGTGCCAGCACCTTCCAACGGGAGCAGTACTTC. It is translated as CASTFQREQYF.